A single sample gave rise to the 24 T cell receptor beta chains below, sequenced in a study of identifying expanded T cells in peripheral blood. The data were produced by immunoSEQ multiplex PCR, yet TCRdb's version contains in-frame clones alone and is incomplete. The sample consists of under 150,000 clones, 65% to 90% of them appearing once. The sample consisted of blood. Receptor source: a person aged 18-69 years in good health.

The gene calls are TRBV19 and TRBJ2-7; 7 bases fit TRBD1. Germline values: CDR1 LNHDA, CDR2 SQIVND (reference sequence). The CDR3 contains 15 residues. Germline trimming cut 2 bases from V and 5 bases from J; bases unmatched to any gene: 9. The CDR3 nucleotides are TGTGCCAGTAGTATATCCGGACAGGTTGGCGACGAGCAGTACTTC. Amino acid sequence: CASSISGQVGDEQYF.

The gene calls are TRBV6-6 and TRBJ2-7; no clear D gene. Germline V gives CDR1 MNHNY, CDR2 SVGAGI (reference sequence). The CDR3 has 12 residues. Trimming removed 8 bases at V and 3 bases at J, with 11 bases between. CDR3 DNA sequence: TGTGCCAGCGGCCGTCAGAGCTACGAGCAGTACTTC. Its protein product is CASGRQSYEQYF.

The chain links TRBV30 to TRBJ1-2, with TRBD1 as a possible D gene (6 bases). The germline gives CDR1 GTSNPN, CDR2 SVGIG (reference sequence). Trimming took off 3 bases at V and 5 bases at J, with 13 bases between the two ends. The CDR3 runs 13 residues. The CDR3 region has the DNA TGTGCCTGGAGCCCGGGACAAACATATGGCTACACCTTC. It yields the protein CAWSPGQTYGYTF.

J is TRBJ2-7 and V is TRBV5-1; tentative D call: TRBD1 (5 bases). Deletions cut 1 base from V and 2 bases from J, with 7 bases between. CDR3 length equals 13 residues. Germline CDR1 SGHRS, CDR2 YFSETQ. CDR3 sequence (DNA): TGCGCCAGCAGCTTGCCAGGGACCTACGAGCAGTACTTC. It yields the protein CASSLPGTYEQYF.

This clone came up once. This sequence joins TRBV2 and TRBJ2-5; no clear D gene. The CDR3 spans 13 residues. Trimming cost V 6 bases and J 1 base, with 9 bases left between them. The V gene's germline CDR1 is SNHLY and CDR2 FYNNEI. CDR3 in DNA: TGTGCCAGCAGGCCAGATTCCCAAGAGACCCAGTACTTC. Its protein product is CASRPDSQETQYF.

In its sample, this clone was seen a few times. This chain connects TRBV10-3 to TRBJ2-3; D is ambiguous. V gave up 0 bases and J gave up 2 bases, with 9 bases separating them. CDR3 length: 15 residues. From germline, CDR1 is ENHRY and CDR2 SYGVKD. This CDR3 reads CAISESNSYTDTQYF. In DNA form, the CDR3 reads TGTGCCATCAGTGAGTCTAACTCCTACACAGATACGCAGTATTTT.

The chain links TRBV5-1 to TRBJ1-1; D may be TRBD1 (5 bases). This CDR3 has 15 amino acids. Germline V gene sequence: CDR1 SGHRS, CDR2 YFSETQ. The V gene lost 5 bases and the J gene lost 1 base, with 15 bases spanning the gap. The CDR3 loop is CASSPLGVANTEAFF. For the CDR3, the DNA is TGCGCCAGCAGTCCGTTGGGGGTGGCGAACACTGAAGCTTTCTTT.

This clone appeared once. This sequence joins TRBV9 and TRBJ1-2; D is unclear. Trimming stripped 1 base from V and 1 base from J, with 5 bases between. This CDR3 contains 13 residues. Germline CDR1 and CDR2: SGDLS and YYNGEE. The CDR3 DNA reads TGTGCCAGCAGCGTAAATAATAACTATGGCTACACCTTC. Translating gives CASSVNNNYGYTF.

The chain joins TRBV18 to TRBJ2-7; the match to TRBD2 covers 7 bases. Trimming removed 3 bases from V and 3 bases from J; junction bases left unmatched: 5. The CDR3 runs to 14 residues. Germline loops: CDR1 KGHSH, CDR2 LQKENI. The DNA of the CDR3 is TGTGCCAGCTCACCGGGCCTAGCGGACTACGAGCAGTACTTC. This translates into CASSPGLADYEQYF.

The chain combines TRBV29-1 with TRBJ2-1, with a tentative D call TRBD2 (5 bases). The CDR3 covers 13 residues. Trimming took 3 bases from V and 5 from J, leaving 11 bases between them. Germline CDR1 and CDR2: SQVTM and ANQGSEA. CDR3 sequence reads: CSVDTGLDNEQFF. CDR3 in DNA: TGCAGCGTTGATACCGGACTTGACAATGAGCAGTTCTTC.

This clone has only a few counts. Lacking the conserved final phenylalanine or tryptophan, this CDR3 likely reflects a read error. The DNA is left out, because the CDR3 cannot be placed on it with certainty; the CDR3 is given as TCRdb lists it. CDR3 residues: CASSSGEGGYPPI. This rearrangement joins TRBV5-8 to TRBJ1-2; the D segment call TRBD1 is taken from the table without a DNA check. The CDR3 region is 13 residues in length, termini included. CDR1 SGHTS and CDR2 YDEGEE come from the germline V gene.

This rearrangement joins TRBV28 to TRBJ1-2, with TRBD1 matching over 9 bases. The CDR3 totals 15 residues. V lost 4 bases, J lost 2 bases, and 5 bases stayed unmatched. Germline loops: CDR1 MDHEN, CDR2 SYDVKM. CDR3 in amino acids: CASSSGGQGNYGYTF. The DNA for the CDR3 is TGTGCCAGCAGTTCAGGCGGACAGGGGAACTATGGCTACACCTTC.

The V call is TRBV29-1, the J call TRBJ1-2; 7 bases match TRBD1. The CDR3 extends over 13 amino acids. Germline V gene lookup returns CDR1 SQVTM and CDR2 ANQGSEA. Trimming took 5 bases from V and 4 from J; bases not matched to a gene: 7. As DNA, the CDR3 is TGCAGCGTTACTCGCCGGGACAGCTATGGCTACACCTTC. Its protein is CSVTRRDSYGYTF.

The chain uses TRBV19 and TRBJ2-2; possible D gene TRBD1, 5 bases. Trimming pared 5 bases from V and 7 bases from J, leaving 20 bases between. Germline loops: CDR1 LNHDA, CDR2 SQIVND (reference sequence). The CDR3 sequence is 16 residues long. DNA of the CDR3: TGTGCCAGTAGTGTAGGACGACAGCTCCGTGGCGGGGAGCTGTTTTTT. Protein sequence: CASSVGRQLRGGELFF.

The chain joins TRBV11-2 to TRBJ2-5; no reliable D call. In germline, CDR1 is SGHAT, CDR2 FQNNGV. The CDR3 extends over 10 amino acids. Trimming removed 8 bases from V and 3 bases from J, with 4 bases in between. The CDR3 region has the DNA TGTGCCAGCGGTAAAGAGACCCAGTACTTC. Amino acid sequence: CASGKETQYF.

The chain is built from TRBV18 and TRBJ2-1; D is undetermined. Germline V gene data show CDR1 as KGHSH and CDR2 as LQKENI. This CDR3 comprises 16 residues. V lost 4 bases to trimming and J lost 0 bases, with 13 bases between them. Here the CDR3 DNA reads TGTGCCAGCTCACAGGTTACGGTTAGCTCCTACAATGAGCAGTTCTTC. It codes for CASSQVTVSSYNEQFF.

The rearrangement joins TRBV9 to TRBJ2-1; possible D gene TRBD2, 7 bases. V lost 6 bases and J 5 bases, leaving 21 bases between the germline ends. The CDR3 contains 16 residues. Germline V CDR1 and CDR2: SGDLS, YYNGEE. CDR3 sequence reads: CASTQEEGGADNEQFF. The CDR3 DNA reads as TGTGCCAGCACCCAAGAGGAGGGGGGGGCGGACAATGAGCAGTTCTTC. The full variable domain, in which reference TRBV9 and TRBJ2-1 provide the parts outside the CDR3, is DSGVTQTPKHLITATGQRVTLRCSPRSGDLSVYWYQQSLDQGLQFLIQYYNGEERAKGNILERFSAQQFPDLHSELNLSSLELGDSALYFCASTQEEGGADNEQFFGPGTRLTVL.

The chain couples TRBV7-9 to TRBJ1-2; a possible D gene is TRBD1 (6 bases). The CDR3 consists of 13 residues. Trimming pared 6 bases from V and 7 bases from J, leaving 15 bases between. The V gene's germline CDR1 is SEHNR and CDR2 FQNEAQ (reference sequence). CDR3 nucleotide sequence: TGTGCCAGCAGTTCAACAGGGCGGGGTGGCTACACCTTC. As protein: CASSSTGRGGYTF.

The rearrangement joins TRBV7-2 to TRBJ2-2; TRBD1 aligns across 9 bases. From germline, CDR1 is SGHTA and CDR2 FQGNSA. The CDR3 spans 16 residues. J lost 7 bases, V lost 5 bases, and 11 bases had no gene match. The CDR3 nucleotides are TGTGCCAGCAGCCCCCCTGACAGGGGGACGGACGGGGAGCTGTTTTTT. This sequence encodes CASSPPDRGTDGELFF. Filled out from reference TRBV7-2 and TRBJ2-2, the complete variable domain reads GAGVSQSPSNKVTEKGKDVELRCDPISGHTALYWYRQSLGQGLEFLIYFQGNSAPDKSGLPSDRFSAERTGGSVSTLTIQRTQQEDSAVYLCASSPPDRGTDGELFFGEGSRLTVL.

CDR3 region: CASSPLLVNTEAFF. CDR3 bases: TGTGCCAGCAGTCCTTTGTTGGTAAACACTGAAGCTTTCTTT. V is TRBV6-1 and J is TRBJ1-1; no reliable D call. Trimming took off 5 bases at V and 2 bases at J, with 12 bases between the two ends. From germline, CDR1 is MNHNS and CDR2 SASEGT. This CDR3 is 14 amino acids long.

This chain connects TRBV27 to TRBJ2-2, with 10 nucleotides matching TRBD1. V lost 1 base and J lost 7; bases outside the gene matches: 6. This CDR3 region has 16 residues. CDR1 and CDR2 from the germline V gene are MNHEY and SMNVEV (reference sequence). Written as DNA, the CDR3 is TGTGCCAGCAGTTTATGGGGGACAGGGGACTTCGGGGAGCTGTTTTTT. Residues: CASSLWGTGDFGELFF.

The rearrangement joins TRBV28 to TRBJ2-5, with a tentative D call TRBD2 (5 bases). V gave up 3 bases and J gave up 1 base, with 15 bases separating them. The V gene's germline CDR1 is MDHEN and CDR2 SYDVKM. The CDR3 contains 16 residues. CDR3 protein: CASSFLGRSGQETQYF. CDR3 bases: TGTGCCAGCAGTTTCCTTGGCCGGAGCGGCCAAGAGACCCAGTACTTC.

The chain employs TRBV11-3 and TRBJ2-1, with D maybe TRBD1 (6 bases). The V and J ends lost 0 bases and 11 bases respectively, with 11 bases between them. The CDR3 spans 13 residues. Germline assignment: CDR1 SGHNT and CDR2 YENEEA. CDR3 loop: CASSLDRTAQQFF. The CDR3 DNA reads TGTGCCAGCAGCTTAGATAGGACAGCCCAGCAGTTCTTC.

The table lists this clone with a few counts. The V gene is TRBV5-4, the J gene TRBJ2-7, with TRBD2 identical over 12 bases. In germline, CDR1 is SGHNT, CDR2 YYREEE (reference sequence). The CDR3 is made up of 17 amino acids. The V gene end was trimmed by 0 bases and the J gene end by 0 bases; junction bases not matched to a gene: 4. CDR3 sequence: CASSLGLAGASSYEQYF. The CDR3 DNA reads TGTGCCAGCAGCTTGGGACTAGCGGGGGCGAGCTCCTACGAGCAGTACTTC. Full variable domain (missing parts from reference TRBV5-4 and TRBJ2-7): ETGVTQSPTHLIKTRGQQVTLRCSSQSGHNTVSWYQQALGQGPQFIFQYYREEENGRGNFPPRFSGLQFPNYSSELNVNALELDDSALYLCASSLGLAGASSYEQYFGPGTRLTVT.